This T cell receptor (beta chain) appears in the sequencing data of a study of untreated major depressive disorder. Broader study findings: Depressed patients' CD4+ T cells carried increased TRBV05-01 (Vbeta 5.1) usage versus control CD4+ T cells.

Libraries were prepared by immunoSEQ multiplex PCR; TCRdb keeps only in-frame clonotypes and omits some of them. The table has under 20,000 clones, roughly nine tenths seen once. Every depressed patient was matched in pairs with a non-depressed control on sex, age, current smoking status and body mass index. Major depressive disorder by DSM-IV, Hamilton depression score of at least 18. Patients had moderate to severe depression. Notes on this clone: Its antigen remains unidentified.

The germline V gene has CDR1 GTSNPN and CDR2 SVGIG (reference sequence). The V gene lost 3 bases and the J gene lost 0 bases, with 11 bases spanning the gap. The CDR3 is 15 residues long. The origin of this receptor is a middle-aged woman with major depressive disorder. The material sequenced was CD4+ T cells from PBMCs. The J gene is TRBJ2-2, the V gene TRBV30; TRBD2 might be the D (5 bases). The CDR3 is CAWSSGVSNTGELFF. In DNA, the CDR3 is TGTGCCTGGAGCTCCGGGGTTTCGAACACCGGGGAGCTGTTTTTT.